These T cell receptor beta chains were read from a single sample in a study of T cells in Graves' hyperthyroidism and ophthalmopathy. TCRdb analysed the multiplex PCR reads with MiXCR anew, one entry per CDR3 protein. The sample carries more than 75,000 distinct CDR3 sequences, over 50% recorded once. Sequenced material: blood. These receptors were collected from a woman between 40 and 55 years old with Graves' hyperthyroidism. The CDR3 runs from the conserved cysteine through the conserved F or W. D genes are given only for firm matches. Rows may omit the clone size; those that give it use once, few, many or a size class.

size | J | D | V | CDR3 | DNA
once | TRBJ1-4 | NA | TRBV7-9 | CAWGSGAGEKLFF | TGTGCCTGGGGTTCAGGGGCGGGTGAAAAACTGTTTTTT
NA | TRBJ2-5 | NA | TRBV12-3/TRBV12-4 | CASSLALDPTGTQYF | TGTGCCAGCAGTTTAGCGCTGGACCCGACAGGGACCCAGTACTTC
many | TRBJ1-5 | NA | TRBV2 | CASRGGLNNQPQHF | TGTGCCAGCAGGGGGGGACTGAACAATCAGCCCCAGCATTTT
few | TRBJ1-6 | TRBD1 | TRBV4-2 | CASSQDPRTGVNSPLHF | TGTGCCAGCAGCCAAGATCCCCGGACAGGGGTGAATTCACCCCTCCACTTT
NA | TRBJ1-6 | NA | TRBV7-2 | CASSQESLGWVVYNSPLHF | TGTGCCAGCAGCCAAGAGTCCCTTGGCTGGGTAGTCTATAATTCACCCCTCCACTTT
few | TRBJ1-2 | NA | TRBV7-8 | CASSLGGGESYTF | TGTGCCAGCAGCTTAGGGGGCGGGGAGAGCTACACCTTC
NA | TRBJ2-1 | TRBD2 | TRBV7-9 | CASSLTGGHNEQFF | TGTGCCAGCAGCTTAACGGGGGGACACAATGAGCAGTTCTTC
many | TRBJ2-5 | TRBD2 | TRBV7-2 | CASSIGLAGGQETQYF | TGTGCCAGCAGCATCGGACTAGCGGGAGGCCAAGAGACCCAGTACTTC
NA | TRBJ1-1 | NA | TRBV24-1 | CATSAQGRYTEAFF | TGTGCCACCAGTGCCCAGGGCAGATACACTGAAGCTTTCTTT
few | TRBJ2-3 | TRBD1 | TRBV29-1 | CSVEPGTGATDTQYF | TGCAGCGTTGAGCCCGGGACAGGGGCCACCGATACGCAGTATTTT
many | TRBJ1-6 | NA | TRBV15 | CATSRGEGGDAYNSPLHF | TGTGCCACCAGCAGAGGTGAAGGGGGGGACGCCTATAATTCACCCCTCCACTTT
NA | TRBJ1-5 | NA | TRBV29-1 | CSVATGLSQPQHF | TGCAGCGTAGCTACAGGGTTGAGTCAGCCCCAGCATTTT
NA | TRBJ2-7 | TRBD2 | TRBV7-3 | CASSKSPSGRDEQYF | TGTGCCAGCAGCAAAAGTCCTAGCGGGAGGGACGAGCAGTACTTC
many | TRBJ1-6 | NA | TRBV20-1 | CSARIDSPLHF | TGCAGTGCCCGGATCGATTCACCCCTCCACTTT
NA | TRBJ1-1 | NA | TRBV29-1 | CSVSSGAFFEAFF | TGCAGCGTTTCTAGCGGGGCTTTCTTCGAAGCTTTCTTT
NA | TRBJ1-2 | NA | TRBV7-2 | CAGSQTGTGFYTF | TGCGCCGGCAGCCAAACAGGGACCGGCTTCTACACCTTC
many | TRBJ2-7 | NA | TRBV9 | CASSQGLGLSYEQYF | TGTGCCAGCAGCCAAGGTTTAGGGCTCTCCTACGAGCAGTACTTC
many | TRBJ1-1 | NA | TRBV20-1 | CSASREGIGTEAFF | TGCAGTGCTAGTAGAGAGGGGATCGGCACTGAAGCTTTCTTT
many | TRBJ2-5 | TRBD1 | TRBV24-1 | CATSEHRGRETQYF | TGTGCCACCAGTGAACACAGGGGCCGGGAGACCCAGTACTTC
NA | TRBJ2-5 | TRBD2 | TRBV10-2 | CASQPLAGQETQYF | TGCGCCAGCCAGCCCCTAGCGGGACAAGAGACCCAGTACTTC
many | TRBJ2-5 | NA | TRBV5-6 | CASSASLSWETQYF | TGTGCCAGCAGCGCAAGTTTGAGTTGGGAGACCCAGTACTTC
NA | TRBJ1-5 | TRBD1 | TRBV10-3 | CAISERGTGGQPQHF | TGTGCCATCAGTGAGAGGGGGACAGGGGGTCAGCCCCAGCATTTT
few | TRBJ2-5 | NA | TRBV29-1 | CSATGETQYF | TGCAGCGCCACAGGGGAGACCCAGTACTTC
many | TRBJ2-7 | NA | TRBV20-1 | CSARVDASSYEQYF | TGCAGTGCTAGAGTAGACGCGAGCTCCTACGAGCAGTACTTC
few | TRBJ2-2 | NA | TRBV19 | CASSIIGGGRTGELFF | TGTGCCAGTAGTATAATTGGGGGGGGCCGCACCGGGGAGCTGTTTTTT
many | TRBJ2-7 | TRBD2 | TRBV2 | CASSELLAGGPYEQYF | TGTGCCAGCAGCGAACTTCTAGCGGGAGGTCCCTACGAGCAGTACTTC
NA | TRBJ1-1 | NA | TRBV7-6 | CASSRSGSTEAFF | TGTGCCAGCAGCCGATCCGGGAGCACTGAAGCTTTCTTT